This T cell receptor beta chain came from a study of CD8 T cells in Susac syndrome. Study details: Among sequenced Susac syndrome patients, more than 5 had active disease and 8 or 9 were in remission.

It was with random hexamers that roughly 0.5 to 1 ug RNA was reverse transcribed. It was immunoSEQ multiplex PCR that amplified TCR beta CDR3 across 54 Vbeta and 13 Jbeta. TCRdb ran MiXCR on the immunoSEQ multiplex PCR reads and lists one entry per CDR3 protein. This table holds tens of thousands of distinct CDR3 sequences, about 93% found once. Sequencing of TCR beta was performed on blood CD8+ T cells and on blood CD4+ T cells. The sequenced sample consisted of CD4+ T cells from PBMCs. This clonotype was obtained from a human donor with Susac syndrome.

CDR3 amino acids: CASSSSGTQPYNEQFF. The DNA for the CDR3 is TGTGCCAGCAGTTCCTCCGGGACACAACCATACAATGAGCAGTTCTTC. V gene TRBV12-3 or TRBV12-4 combines with J gene TRBJ2-1, with D possibly being TRBD1 (6 bases). With 4 bases removed from V and 4 bases from J, the gap between germline ends came to 17 bases. The CDR3 contains 16 residues.